The clone carrying this TCR beta chain was observed a few times. Germline V gene data show CDR1 as SGHDT and CDR2 as YYEEEE. V shed 3 bases and J shed 7 bases, with 17 bases lying between them. CDR3 size: 15 residues. The library targeted TCRbeta and was prepared with unique molecular identifiers. TCRdb re-derived calls from the PCR reads in MiXCR, one entry per CDR3 protein. The data hold roughly 500,000 distinct CDR3 sequences, with around 13% observed a single time. The record originates from a study of T-cell reconstitution after alpha-beta-depleted transplantation in children. The sample here was PBMCs from the stem cell graft donor, taken from the stem cell graft. This TCR came from a human donor who donated a stem cell graft to a child with combined immunodeficiency. The chain is built from TRBV5-6 and TRBJ1-5, with TRBD1 as a possible D gene (5 bases). CDR3: CASSYAGFGAQPQHF. The CDR3 DNA reads TGTGCCAGCAGCTATGCCGGATTTGGGGCCCAGCCCCAGCATTTT.